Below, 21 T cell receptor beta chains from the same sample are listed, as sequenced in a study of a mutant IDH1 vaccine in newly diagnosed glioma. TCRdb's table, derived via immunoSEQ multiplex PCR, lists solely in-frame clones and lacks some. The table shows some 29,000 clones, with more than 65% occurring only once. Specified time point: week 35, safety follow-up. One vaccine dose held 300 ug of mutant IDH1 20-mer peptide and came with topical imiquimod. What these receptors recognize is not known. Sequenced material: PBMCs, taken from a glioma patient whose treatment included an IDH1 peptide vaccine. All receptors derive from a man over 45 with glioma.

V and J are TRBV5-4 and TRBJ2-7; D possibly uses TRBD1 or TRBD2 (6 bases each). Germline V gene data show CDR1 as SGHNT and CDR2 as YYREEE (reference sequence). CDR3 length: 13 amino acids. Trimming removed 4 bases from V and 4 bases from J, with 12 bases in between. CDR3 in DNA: TGTGCCAGCAGCAGCCAGGGGAGGTACGAGCAGTACTTC. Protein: CASSSQGRYEQYF.

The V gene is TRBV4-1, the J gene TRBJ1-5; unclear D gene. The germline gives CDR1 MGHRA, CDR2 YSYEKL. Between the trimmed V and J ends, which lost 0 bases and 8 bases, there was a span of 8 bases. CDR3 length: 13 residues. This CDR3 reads CASSQDRVEPQHF. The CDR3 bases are TGCGCCAGCAGCCAAGATAGGGTAGAGCCCCAGCATTTT.

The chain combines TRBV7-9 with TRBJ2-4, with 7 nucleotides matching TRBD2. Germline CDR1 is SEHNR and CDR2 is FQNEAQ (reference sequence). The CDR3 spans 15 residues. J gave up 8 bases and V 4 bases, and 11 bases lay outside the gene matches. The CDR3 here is CASSSARGGNDIQYF. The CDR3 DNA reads TGTGCCAGCAGCTCAGCCCGGGGAGGGAATGACATTCAGTACTTC.

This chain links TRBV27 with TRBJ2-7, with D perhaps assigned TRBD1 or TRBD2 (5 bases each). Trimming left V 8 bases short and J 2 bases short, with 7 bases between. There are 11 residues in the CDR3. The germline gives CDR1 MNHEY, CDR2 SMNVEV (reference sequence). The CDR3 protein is CASGGPYEQYF. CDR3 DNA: TGTGCCAGCGGGGGACCCTACGAGCAGTACTTC.

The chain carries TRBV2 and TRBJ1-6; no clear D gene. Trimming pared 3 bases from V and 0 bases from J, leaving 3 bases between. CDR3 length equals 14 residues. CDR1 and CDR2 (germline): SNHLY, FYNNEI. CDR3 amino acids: CASSDSSYNSPLHF. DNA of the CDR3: TGTGCCAGCAGTGATAGCTCCTATAATTCACCCCTCCACTTT. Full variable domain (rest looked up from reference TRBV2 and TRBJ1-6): EPEVTQTPSHQVTQMGQEVILRCVPISNHLYFYWYRQILGQKVEFLVSFYNNEISEKSEIFDDQFSVERPDGSNFTLKIRSTKLEDSAMYFCASSDSSYNSPLHFGNGTRLTVT.

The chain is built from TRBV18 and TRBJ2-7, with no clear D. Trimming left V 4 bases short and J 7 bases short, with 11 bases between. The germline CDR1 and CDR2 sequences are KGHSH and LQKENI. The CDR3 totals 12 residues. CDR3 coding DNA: TGTGCCAGCTCACTGCCTCCCATGGAGCAGTACTTC. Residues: CASSLPPMEQYF.

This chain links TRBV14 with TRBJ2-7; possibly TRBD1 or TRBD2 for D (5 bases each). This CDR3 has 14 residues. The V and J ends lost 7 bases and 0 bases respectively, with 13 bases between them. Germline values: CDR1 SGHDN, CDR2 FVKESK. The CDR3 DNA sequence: TGTGCCAGCAACTTGGCAGGGAGCTCCTACGAGCAGTACTTC. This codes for CASNLAGSSYEQYF. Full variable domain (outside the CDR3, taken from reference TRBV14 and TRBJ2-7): EAGVTQFPSHSVIEKGQTVTLRCDPISGHDNLYWYRRVMGKEIKFLLHFVKESKQDESGMPNNRFLAERTGGTYSTLKVQPAELEDSGVYFCASNLAGSSYEQYFGPGTRLTVT.

DNA for the CDR3: TGCAGCGTTGGGGCCAGTATGACCGAGCAGTACTTC. Translated, it gives CSVGASMTEQYF. The V call is TRBV29-1, the J call TRBJ2-7; D is undetermined. The CDR3 extends over 12 amino acids. Germline CDR1 is SQVTM and CDR2 is ANQGSEA. V was trimmed by 4 bases and J by 6 bases, leaving 13 bases between them.

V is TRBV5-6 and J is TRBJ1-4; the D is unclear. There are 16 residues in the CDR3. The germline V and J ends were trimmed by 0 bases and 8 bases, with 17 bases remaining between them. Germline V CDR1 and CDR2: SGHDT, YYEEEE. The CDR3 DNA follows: TGTGCCAGCAGCTTGGGGGCTAACCCTTCTGTGGAAAAACTGTTTTTT. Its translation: CASSLGANPSVEKLFF.

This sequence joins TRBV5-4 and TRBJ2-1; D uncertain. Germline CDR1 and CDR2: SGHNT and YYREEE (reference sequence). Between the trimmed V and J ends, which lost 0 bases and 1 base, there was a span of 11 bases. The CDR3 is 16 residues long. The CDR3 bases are TGTGCCAGCAGCTTGGGCGGTACTCTTTCCTACAATGAGCAGTTCTTC. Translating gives CASSLGGTLSYNEQFF.

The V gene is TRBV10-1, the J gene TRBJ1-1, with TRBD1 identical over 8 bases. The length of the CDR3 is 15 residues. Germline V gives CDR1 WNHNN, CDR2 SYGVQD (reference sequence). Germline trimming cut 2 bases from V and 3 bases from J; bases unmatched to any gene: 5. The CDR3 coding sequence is TGCGCCAGCAGTGAGCCCAGGGGGCAGGACACTGAAGCTTTCTTT. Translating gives CASSEPRGQDTEAFF.

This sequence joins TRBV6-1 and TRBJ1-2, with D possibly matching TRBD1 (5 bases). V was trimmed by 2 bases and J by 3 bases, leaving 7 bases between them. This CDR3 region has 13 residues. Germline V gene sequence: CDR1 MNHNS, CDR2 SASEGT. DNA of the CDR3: TGTGCCAGCAGTGAACTGACAGACTATGGCTACACCTTC. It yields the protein CASSELTDYGYTF.

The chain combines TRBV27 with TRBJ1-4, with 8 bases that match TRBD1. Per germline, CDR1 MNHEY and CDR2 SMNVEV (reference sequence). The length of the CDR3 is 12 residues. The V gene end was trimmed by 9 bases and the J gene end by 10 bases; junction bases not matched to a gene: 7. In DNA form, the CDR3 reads TGTGCCAGTGCGGACAGGGTTTCAAAACTGTTTTTT. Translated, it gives CASADRVSKLFF.

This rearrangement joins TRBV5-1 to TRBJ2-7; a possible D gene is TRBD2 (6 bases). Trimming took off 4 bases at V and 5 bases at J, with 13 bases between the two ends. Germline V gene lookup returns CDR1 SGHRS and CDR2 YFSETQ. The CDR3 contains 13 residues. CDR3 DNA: TGCGCCAGCAGCCCGGGACTGCCGAACGAGCAGTACTTC. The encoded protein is CASSPGLPNEQYF.

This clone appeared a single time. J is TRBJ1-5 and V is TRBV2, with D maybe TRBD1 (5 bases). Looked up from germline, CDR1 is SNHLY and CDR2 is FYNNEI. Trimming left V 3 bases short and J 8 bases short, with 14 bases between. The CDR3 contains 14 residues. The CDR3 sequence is CASSDGGVGKPQHF. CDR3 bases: TGTGCCAGCAGTGACGGGGGGGTAGGCAAGCCCCAGCATTTT.

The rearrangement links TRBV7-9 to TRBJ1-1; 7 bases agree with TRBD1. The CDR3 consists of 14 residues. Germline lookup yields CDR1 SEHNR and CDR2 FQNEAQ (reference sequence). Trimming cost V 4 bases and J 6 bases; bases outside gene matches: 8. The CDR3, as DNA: TGTGCCAGCAGCTCCCGCCGGGACAGCGCTGAAGCTTTCTTT. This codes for CASSSRRDSAEAFF.

CDR3 protein: CASSLEGGRANEQFF. CDR3 bases: TGTGCCAGCAGCTTGGAAGGTGGGAGGGCTAATGAGCAGTTCTTC. The chain is built from TRBV5-6 and TRBJ2-1, with 7 bases lining up with TRBD2. The CDR3 spans 15 residues. V shed 0 bases, J shed 7 bases, and the junction held 7 bases outside the gene matches. In germline, CDR1 is SGHDT, CDR2 YYEEEE. Complete variable domain (other parts from reference TRBV5-6 and TRBJ2-1): DAGVTQSPTHLIKTRGQQVTLRCSPKSGHDTVSWYQQALGQGPQFIFQYYEEEERQRGNFPDRFSGHQFPNYSSELNVNALLLGDSALYLCASSLEGGRANEQFFGPGTRLTVL.

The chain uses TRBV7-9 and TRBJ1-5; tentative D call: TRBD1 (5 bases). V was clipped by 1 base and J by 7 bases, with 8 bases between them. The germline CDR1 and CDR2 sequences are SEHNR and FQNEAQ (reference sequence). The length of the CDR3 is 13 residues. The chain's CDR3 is CASSLGWGQPQHF. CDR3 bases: TGTGCCAGCAGCTTAGGGTGGGGCCAGCCCCAGCATTTT. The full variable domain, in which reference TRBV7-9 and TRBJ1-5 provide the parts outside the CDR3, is DTGVSQNPRHKITKRGQNVTFRCDPISEHNRLYWYRQTLGQGPEFLTYFQNEAQLEKSRLLSDRFSAERPKGSFSTLEIQRTEQGDSAMYLCASSLGWGQPQHFGDGTRLSIL.

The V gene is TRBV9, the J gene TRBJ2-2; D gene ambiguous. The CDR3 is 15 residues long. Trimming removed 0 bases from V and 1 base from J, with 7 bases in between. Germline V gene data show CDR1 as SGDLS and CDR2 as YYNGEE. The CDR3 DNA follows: TGTGCCAGCAGCGTAGCGGAGTTGAACACCGGGGAGCTGTTTTTT. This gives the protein CASSVAELNTGELFF.

The CDR3 DNA is TGCAGCGGGGGGAGATCGAACACCGGGGAGCTGTTTTTT. Amino acid sequence: CSGGRSNTGELFF. V and J are TRBV29-1 and TRBJ2-2; D may correspond to TRBD1 or TRBD2 (5 bases each). CDR1 and CDR2 (germline): SQVTM, ANQGSEA. The CDR3 contains 13 residues. V was shortened by 7 bases and J by 0 bases, with 9 bases between the two germline ends.

CDR3 region: CASSLSPGHGYTF. The CDR3 nucleotides are TGTGCCAGCAGCTTATCCCCGGGGCACGGCTACACCTTC. The genes are TRBV14 and TRBJ1-2, with a tentative D call TRBD1 (5 bases). The CDR3 totals 13 residues. Trimming took off 5 bases at V and 8 bases at J, with 15 bases between the two ends. Germline CDR1 and CDR2: SGHDN and FVKESK.